This T cell receptor beta chain appears in the sequencing data of a study of long-term antiretroviral therapy in people with HIV. The V end was cut by 1 base, the J end by 1 base, with 10 bases between. The CDR3 runs 15 residues. CDR1 is SGHTA and CDR2 is FQGTGA in the germline V gene. An immunoSEQ assay, version v3.0, was performed at survey level. The protocol was immunoSEQ multiplex PCR, while the TCRdb copy is restricted to in-frame clones and leaves out a portion. The data contain around 20,000 clones, approximately 82% of them singletons. The sequenced sample was unsorted PBMCs, obtained 0.5 years after starting antiretroviral therapy. The rearrangement joins TRBV7-3 to TRBJ2-5; D remains ambiguous. This receptor was identified in a man aged 18 to 30 with HIV. This chain's CDR3 is CASSLIGRFQETQYF. CDR3 DNA: TGTGCCAGCAGCTTAATAGGCAGATTCCAAGAGACCCAGTACTTC. Full variable domain (outside the CDR3, taken from reference TRBV7-3 and TRBJ2-5): GAGVSQTPSNKVTEKGKYVELRCDPISGHTALYWYRQSLGQGPEFLIYFQGTGAADDSGLPNDRFFAVRPEGSVSTLKIQRTERGDSAVYLCASSLIGRFQETQYFGPGTRLLVL.